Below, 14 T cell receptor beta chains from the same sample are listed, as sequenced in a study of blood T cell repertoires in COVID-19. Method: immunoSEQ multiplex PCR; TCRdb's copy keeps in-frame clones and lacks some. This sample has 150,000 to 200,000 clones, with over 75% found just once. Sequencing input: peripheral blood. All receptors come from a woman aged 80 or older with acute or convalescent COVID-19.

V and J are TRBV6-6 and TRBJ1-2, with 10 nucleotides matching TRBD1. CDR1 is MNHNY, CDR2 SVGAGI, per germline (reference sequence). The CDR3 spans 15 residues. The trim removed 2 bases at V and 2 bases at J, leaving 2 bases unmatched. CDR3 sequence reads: CASSYEGQGNYGYTF. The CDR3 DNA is TGTGCCAGCAGTTACGAGGGACAGGGGAACTATGGCTACACCTTC.

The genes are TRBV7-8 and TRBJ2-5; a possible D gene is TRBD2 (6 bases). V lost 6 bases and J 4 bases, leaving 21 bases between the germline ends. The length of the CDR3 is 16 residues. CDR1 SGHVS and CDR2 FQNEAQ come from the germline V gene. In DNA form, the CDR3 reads TGTGCCAGCAGGGGGCGGGGCAGGTTAGAGAGAGAGACCCAGTACTTC. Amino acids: CASRGRGRLERETQYF.

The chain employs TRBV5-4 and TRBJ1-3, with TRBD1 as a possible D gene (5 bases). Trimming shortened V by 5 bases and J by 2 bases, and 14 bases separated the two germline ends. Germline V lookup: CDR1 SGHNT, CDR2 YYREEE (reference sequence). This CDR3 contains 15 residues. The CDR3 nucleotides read TGTGCCAGCAGTAAGGACACCTTACCTGGAAACACCATATATTTT. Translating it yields CASSKDTLPGNTIYF.

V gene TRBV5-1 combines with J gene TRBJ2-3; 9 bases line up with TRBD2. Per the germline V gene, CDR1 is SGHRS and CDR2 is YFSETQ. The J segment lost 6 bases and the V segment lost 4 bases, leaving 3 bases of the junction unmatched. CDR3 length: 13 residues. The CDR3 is CASSQGTSDTQYF. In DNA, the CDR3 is TGCGCCAGCAGCCAGGGGACTAGCGATACGCAGTATTTT.

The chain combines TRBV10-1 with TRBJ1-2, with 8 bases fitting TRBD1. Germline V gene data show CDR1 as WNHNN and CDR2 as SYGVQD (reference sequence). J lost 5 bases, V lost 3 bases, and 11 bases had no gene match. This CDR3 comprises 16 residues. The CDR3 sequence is CASSDYQGAGLYGYTF. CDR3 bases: TGCGCCAGCAGTGATTATCAGGGGGCTGGGTTGTATGGCTACACCTTC.

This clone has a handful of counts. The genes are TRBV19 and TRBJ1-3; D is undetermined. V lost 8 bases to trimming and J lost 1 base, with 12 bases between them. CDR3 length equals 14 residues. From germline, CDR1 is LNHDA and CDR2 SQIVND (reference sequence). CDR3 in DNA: TGTGCCAGTTGGGAGACGGGTTCTGGAAACACCATATATTTT. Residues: CASWETGSGNTIYF.

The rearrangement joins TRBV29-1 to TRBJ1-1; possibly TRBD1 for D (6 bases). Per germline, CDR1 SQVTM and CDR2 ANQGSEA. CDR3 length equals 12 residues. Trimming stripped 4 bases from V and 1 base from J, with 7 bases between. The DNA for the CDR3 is TGCAGCGTTGCAGGGGCGAACACTGAAGCTTTCTTT. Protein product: CSVAGANTEAFF.

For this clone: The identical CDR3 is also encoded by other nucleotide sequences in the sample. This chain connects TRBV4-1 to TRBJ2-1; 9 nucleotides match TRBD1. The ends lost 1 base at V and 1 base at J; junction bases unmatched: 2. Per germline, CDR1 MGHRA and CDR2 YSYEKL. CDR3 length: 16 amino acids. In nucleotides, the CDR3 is TGCGCCAGCAGCCAAGCGGGACAGGGTTCCTACAATGAGCAGTTCTTC. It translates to CASSQAGQGSYNEQFF.

The CDR3 bases are TGTGCCATCAGTCCGGGACAGGGTATTGGCGAGCAGTACTTC. Its translation: CAISPGQGIGEQYF. The V call is TRBV10-3, the J call TRBJ2-7; 9 bases agree with TRBD1. Germline CDR1 reads ENHRY; CDR2 reads SYGVKD. Trimming at V came to 5 bases and at J to 6 bases, leaving 8 bases not matched to a gene. CDR3 length: 14 residues.

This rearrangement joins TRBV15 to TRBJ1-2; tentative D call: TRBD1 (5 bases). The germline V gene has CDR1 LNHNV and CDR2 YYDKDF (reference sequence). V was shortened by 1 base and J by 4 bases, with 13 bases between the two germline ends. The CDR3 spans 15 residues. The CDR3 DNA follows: TGTGCCACCAGCAGAGCATTAGGGGCAGCCTATGGCTACACCTTC. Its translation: CATSRALGAAYGYTF.

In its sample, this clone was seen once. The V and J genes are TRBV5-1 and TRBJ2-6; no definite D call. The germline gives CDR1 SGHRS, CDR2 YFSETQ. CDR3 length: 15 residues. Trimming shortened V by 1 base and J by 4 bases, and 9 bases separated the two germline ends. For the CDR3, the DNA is TGCGCCAGCAGCTTGCGGGTGCTGGGGGCCAACGTCCTGACTTTC. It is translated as CASSLRVLGANVLTF.

CDR3 coding DNA: TGCAGCGTTGAGACTAGAGTGAATGAGCAGTTCTTC. Protein product: CSVETRVNEQFF. The gene calls are TRBV29-1 and TRBJ2-1, with a tentative D call TRBD2 (6 bases). V was cut by 3 bases and J by 7 bases, with 10 bases left in between. Germline assignment: CDR1 SQVTM and CDR2 ANQGSEA. This CDR3 has 12 amino acids.

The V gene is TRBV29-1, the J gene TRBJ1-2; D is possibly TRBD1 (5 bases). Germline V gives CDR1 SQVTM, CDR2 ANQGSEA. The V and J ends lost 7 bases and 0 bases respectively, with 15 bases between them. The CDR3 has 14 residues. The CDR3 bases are TGCAGCGCAGACCGGGGGGTGGCTAACTATGGCTACACCTTC. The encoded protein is CSADRGVANYGYTF.

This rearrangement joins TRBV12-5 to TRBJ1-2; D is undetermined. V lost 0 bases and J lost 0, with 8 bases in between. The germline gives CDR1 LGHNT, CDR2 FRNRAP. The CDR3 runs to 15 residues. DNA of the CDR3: TGTGCTAGTGGTTTGGTCGTGGGAGCTAACTATGGCTACACCTTC. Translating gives CASGLVVGANYGYTF. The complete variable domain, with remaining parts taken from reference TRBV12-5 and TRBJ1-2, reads DARVTQTPRHKVTEMGQEVTMRCQPILGHNTVFWYRQTMMQGLELLAYFRNRAPLDDSGMPKDRFSAEMPDATLATLKIQPSEPRDSAVYFCASGLVVGANYGYTFGSGTRLTVV.